These 5 T cell receptor beta chains were sequenced from one sample in a study of T cell repertoires in cytomegalovirus infection. Antigens of these TCRs are unknown. TCRdb called the reads again in MiXCR, with one record for every CDR3 protein. The sample yields some 920,000 distinct CDR3 sequences, approximately 30% seen once. The sample was cultured CD8+ T cells from PBMCs, taken from culture after CMV antigen stimulation. These TCRs come from a human donor in good health (CMV status not recorded). Some clones in this sample may be carry-over from other donors' samples.

The chain has TRBV10-3 and TRBJ2-1; possible D gene TRBD2, 6 bases. The length of the CDR3 is 15 residues. Germline assignment: CDR1 ENHRY and CDR2 SYGVKD. With 4 bases removed from V and 5 bases from J, the gap between germline ends came to 15 bases. CDR3 nucleotides: TGTGCCATCAGTGGTCCACGTTGGGGGGACAATGAGCAGTTCTTC. Protein sequence: CAISGPRWGDNEQFF.

At least ten counts were recorded for this clonotype. The J gene is TRBJ1-1, the V gene TRBV7-8; D is uncertain. The CDR3 is 16 amino acids. Trimming removed 5 bases from V and 0 bases from J, with 16 bases in between. Germline CDR1 and CDR2: SGHVS and FQNEAQ. CDR3 protein: CASSLLEEVMNTEAFF. CDR3 sequence (DNA): TGTGCCAGCAGCCTACTAGAGGAGGTCATGAACACTGAAGCTTTCTTT.

The chain joins TRBV27 to TRBJ1-5; 9 positions agree with TRBD1. The CDR3 sequence is 17 residues long. J lost 0 bases, V lost 4 bases, and 7 bases had no gene match. Germline V CDR1 and CDR2: MNHEY, SMNVEV (reference sequence). The CDR3 spells CASSSGQGLYSNQPQHF. The CDR3 nucleotides are TGTGCCAGCAGTTCGGGACAGGGTCTATATAGCAATCAGCCCCAGCATTTT.

CDR3 nucleotides: TGCAGCGTTGACGTCCAGAACACCGGGGAGCTGTTTTTT. This codes for CSVDVQNTGELFF. V is TRBV29-1 and J is TRBJ2-2; D uncertain. CDR3 length: 13 amino acids. The ends were cut back, 3 bases at V and 1 base at J, with 6 bases in the middle. CDR1 SQVTM and CDR2 ANQGSEA come from the germline V gene.

This clonotype has more than one count but fewer than ten. V is TRBV12-3 or TRBV12-4 and J is TRBJ1-3; TRBD1 might be the D (6 bases). Trimming pared 7 bases from V and 0 bases from J, leaving 10 bases between. The CDR3 covers 14 residues. In DNA, the CDR3 is TGTGCCAGCACTCTGACAGGCTCTGGAAACACCATATATTTT. Its protein product is CASTLTGSGNTIYF.